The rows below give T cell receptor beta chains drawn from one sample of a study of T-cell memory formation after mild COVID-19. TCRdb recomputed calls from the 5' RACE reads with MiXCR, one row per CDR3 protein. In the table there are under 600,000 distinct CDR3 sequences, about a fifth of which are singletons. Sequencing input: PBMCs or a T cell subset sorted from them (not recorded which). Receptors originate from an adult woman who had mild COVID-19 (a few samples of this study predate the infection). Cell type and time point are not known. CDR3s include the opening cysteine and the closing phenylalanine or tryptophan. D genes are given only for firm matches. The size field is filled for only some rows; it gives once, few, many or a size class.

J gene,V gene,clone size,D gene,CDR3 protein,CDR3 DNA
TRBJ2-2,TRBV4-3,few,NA,CASSPRQITGELFF,TGCGCCAGCAGCCCCCGACAAATCACCGGGGAGCTGTTTTTT
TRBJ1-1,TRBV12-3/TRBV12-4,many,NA,CASSGLRQSTGNTEAFF,TGTGCCAGCAGTGGTCTTCGACAGAGTACGGGAAACACTGAAGCTTTCTTT
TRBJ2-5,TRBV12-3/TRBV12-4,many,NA,CASSLRGAGETQYF,TGTGCCAGCAGTTTAAGGGGGGCAGGCGAGACCCAGTACTTC
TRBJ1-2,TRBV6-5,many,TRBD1,CASSYSLGQGALPYYGYTF,TGTGCCAGCAGTTACTCCCTGGGACAGGGGGCTCTTCCGTACTATGGCTACACCTTC
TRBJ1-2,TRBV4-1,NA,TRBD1,CASSLLRTGGDYGYTF,TGCGCCAGCAGCCTCCTCCGGACAGGAGGGGACTATGGCTACACCTTC
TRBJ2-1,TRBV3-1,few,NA,CASSQAGVGEQFF,TGTGCCAGCAGCCAAGCAGGGGTCGGGGAGCAGTTCTTC
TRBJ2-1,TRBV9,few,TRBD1,CASSVAPPGQGFQFF,TGTGCCAGCAGCGTAGCGCCCCCGGGACAGGGCTTTCAGTTCTTC
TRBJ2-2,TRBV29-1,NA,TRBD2,CSVPTSGMNTGELFF,TGCAGCGTGCCGACTAGCGGGATGAACACCGGGGAGCTGTTTTTT
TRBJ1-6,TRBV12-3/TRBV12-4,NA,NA,CASSSRSPNNSPLHF,TGTGCCAGCAGTTCCCGATCACCGAACAATTCACCCCTCCACTTT
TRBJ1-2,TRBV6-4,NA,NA,CASSVSPGDYGYTF,TGTGCCAGCAGTGTGTCGCCAGGAGACTATGGCTACACCTTC
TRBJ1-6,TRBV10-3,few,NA,CATRGLENSPLHF,TGTGCCACCCGCGGCTTGGAAAATTCACCCCTCCACTTT
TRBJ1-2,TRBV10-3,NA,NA,CAISESGSRVDGYTF,TGTGCCATCAGTGAGTCGGGGAGCAGGGTGGATGGCTACACCTTC
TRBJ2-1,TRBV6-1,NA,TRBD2,CASRTGTRRSDEQFF,TGTGCCAGCAGGACCGGGACTAGAAGGTCGGATGAGCAGTTCTTC
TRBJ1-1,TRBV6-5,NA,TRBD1,CASSYRRDRRAEAFF,TGTGCCAGCAGTTACCGCCGGGACAGGAGGGCTGAAGCTTTCTTT
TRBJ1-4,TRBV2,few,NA,CASSERRAGNEKLFF,TGTGCCAGCAGTGAACGAAGGGCCGGGAATGAAAAACTGTTTTTT
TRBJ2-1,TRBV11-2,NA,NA,CASSTRLGTHDNEQFF,TGTGCCAGCAGCACCCGACTCGGGACACATGACAATGAGCAGTTCTTC
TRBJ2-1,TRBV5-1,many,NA,CASSLDPENNEQFF,TGCGCCAGCAGCTTGGATCCGGAGAACAATGAGCAGTTCTTC
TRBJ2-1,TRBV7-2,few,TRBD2,CASSFDSGTNEQFF,TGTGCCAGCAGCTTTGATAGCGGGACCAATGAGCAGTTCTTC
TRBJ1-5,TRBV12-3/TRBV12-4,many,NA,CASSLGFVQPQHF,TGTGCCAGCAGTTTAGGGTTCGTGCAGCCCCAGCATTTT
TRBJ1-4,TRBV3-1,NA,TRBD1,CASSQVVAGGEKLFF,TGTGCCAGCAGCCAAGTGGTGGCAGGGGGTGAAAAACTGTTTTTT
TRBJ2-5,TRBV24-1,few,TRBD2,CATSDGAAGEETQYF,TGTGCCACCAGTGATGGGGCAGCGGGGGAGGAGACCCAGTACTTC
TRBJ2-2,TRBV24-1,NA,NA,CATSDYDRNTGELFF,TGTGCCACCAGTGACTACGACAGGAACACCGGGGAGCTGTTTTTT
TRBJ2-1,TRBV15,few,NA,CATSREGSYNEQFF,TGTGCCACCAGCAGGGAGGGCTCATACAATGAGCAGTTCTTC
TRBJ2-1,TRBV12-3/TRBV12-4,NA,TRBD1,CASITDRATGEQFF,TGTGCCAGCATCACGGACAGGGCGACCGGTGAGCAGTTCTTC